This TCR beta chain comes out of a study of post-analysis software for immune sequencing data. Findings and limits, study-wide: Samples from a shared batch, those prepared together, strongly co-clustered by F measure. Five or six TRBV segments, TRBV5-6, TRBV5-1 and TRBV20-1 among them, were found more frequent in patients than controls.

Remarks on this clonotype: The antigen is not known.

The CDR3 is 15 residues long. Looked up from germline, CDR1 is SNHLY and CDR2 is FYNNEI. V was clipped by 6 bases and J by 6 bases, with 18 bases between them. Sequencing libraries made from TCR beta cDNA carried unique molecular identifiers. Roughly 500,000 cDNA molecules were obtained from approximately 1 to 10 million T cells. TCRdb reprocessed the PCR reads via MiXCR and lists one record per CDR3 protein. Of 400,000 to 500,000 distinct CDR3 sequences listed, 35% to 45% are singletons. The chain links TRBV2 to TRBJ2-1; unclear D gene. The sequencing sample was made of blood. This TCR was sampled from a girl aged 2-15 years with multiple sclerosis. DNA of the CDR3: TGTGCCAGCAGGGATCCGAACCTCGTCCCCAATGAGCAGTTCTTC. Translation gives CASRDPNLVPNEQFF.